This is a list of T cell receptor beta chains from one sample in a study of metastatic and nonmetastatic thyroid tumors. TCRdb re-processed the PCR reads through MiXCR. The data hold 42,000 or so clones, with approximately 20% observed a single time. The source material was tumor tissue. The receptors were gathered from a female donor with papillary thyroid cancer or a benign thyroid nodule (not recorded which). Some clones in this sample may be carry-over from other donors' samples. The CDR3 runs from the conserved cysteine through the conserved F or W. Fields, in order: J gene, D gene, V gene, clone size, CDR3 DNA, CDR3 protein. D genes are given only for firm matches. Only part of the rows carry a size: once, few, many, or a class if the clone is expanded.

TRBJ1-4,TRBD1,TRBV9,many,TGTGCCAGCAGCGTCAAAGGACAGGGAACGGCCCTAAATGAAAAACTGTTTTTT,CASSVKGQGTALNEKLFF
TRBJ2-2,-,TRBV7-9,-,TGTGCCAGCAGCTTTTGGGTGGATCTGTTTTTT,CASSFWVDLFF
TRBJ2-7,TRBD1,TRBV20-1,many,TGCAGTGCTGACGGGACAGGGGGACAGGGGTACGAGCAGTACTTC,CSADGTGGQGYEQYF
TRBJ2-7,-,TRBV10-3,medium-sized,TGTGCCATCAGTGAGTTAGGGGTCGGCGAGCAGTACTTC,CAISELGVGEQYF
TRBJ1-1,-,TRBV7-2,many,TGTGCCAGCAGCTTCTACGACCGAACTGAAGCTTTCTTT,CASSFYDRTEAFF
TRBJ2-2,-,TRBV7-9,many,TGTGCCAGCAGCTTAGCGAGGGGCCAGACCGGGGAGCTGTTTTTT,CASSLARGQTGELFF
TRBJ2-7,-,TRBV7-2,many,TGTGCCAGCAGCTTCCAGGAGGGTTCCTACGAGCAGTACTTC,CASSFQEGSYEQYF
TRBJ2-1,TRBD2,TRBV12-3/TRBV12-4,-,TGTGCCAGCAGTACACCGGCCACGGGGGGGCTCGGTGAGCAGTTATTC,CASSTPATGGLGEQLF
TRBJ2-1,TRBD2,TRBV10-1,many,TGCGCCAGCAGTGATACCCAGGGACTAGCGGGGCCGGGATCCTACAATGAGCAGTTCTTC,CASSDTQGLAGPGSYNEQFF
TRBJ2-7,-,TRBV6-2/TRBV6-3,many,TGTGCCAGCAGTGACCGACAGGGGAGGGACGAGCAGTACTTC,CASSDRQGRDEQYF
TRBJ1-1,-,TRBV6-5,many,TGTGCCAGCAGTTACGGGATAGAAGCTTTCTTT,CASSYGIEAFF
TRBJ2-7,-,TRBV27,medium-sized,TGTGCCAGCAAGAAGTCTAGAGACTCCTACGAGCAGTACTTC,CASKKSRDSYEQYF
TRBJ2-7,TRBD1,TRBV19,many,TGTGCCAGCCGGGGACAGCTTTACGAGCAGTACTTC,CASRGQLYEQYF
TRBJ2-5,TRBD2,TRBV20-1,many,TGCAGTGCCACTAGGACTAGCCAGAAGACCCAGTACTTC,CSATRTSQKTQYF
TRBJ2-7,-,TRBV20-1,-,TGCAGTGCTAGAAGTATAGGGGCCTACGAGCAGTACTTC,CSARSIGAYEQYF
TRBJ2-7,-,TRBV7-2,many,TGTGCCAGCAAAGCTTATAGGGCAGACTACGAGCAGTACTTC,CASKAYRADYEQYF
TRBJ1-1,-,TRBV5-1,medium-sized,TGCGCCAGCAGCTTGGAACAGGGTTGGACTGAAGCTTTCTTT,CASSLEQGWTEAFF
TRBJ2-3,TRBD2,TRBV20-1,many,TGCAGTGCTAGAAGCCTAGCGGGAGGAGTGGATACGCAGTATTTT,CSARSLAGGVDTQYF
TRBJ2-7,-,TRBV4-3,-,TGCGCCAGCAGCCAAGAACTCGGGAGTAGCGAGCAGTACTTC,CASSQELGSSEQYF
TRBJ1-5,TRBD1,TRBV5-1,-,TGCGCCAGCATTCCGGGACAGACCTCTTGGGGCAATCAGCCCCAGCATTTT,CASIPGQTSWGNQPQHF
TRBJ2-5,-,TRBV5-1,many,TGCGCCAGCAGCTTACGGGACGGGGAGACCCAGTACTTC,CASSLRDGETQYF
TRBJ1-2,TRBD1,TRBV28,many,TGTGCCACCAACAGGGGAAACTATGGCTACACCTTC,CATNRGNYGYTF
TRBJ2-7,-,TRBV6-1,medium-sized,TGTGCCAGCAGATTATCGTCAGGGGAGACTTCCTACGAGCAGTACTTC,CASRLSSGETSYEQYF
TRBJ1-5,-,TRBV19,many,TGTGCCAGTATCTCAACAGGGAATAGCAATCAGCCCCAGCATTTT,CASISTGNSNQPQHF
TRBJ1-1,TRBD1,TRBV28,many,TGTGCCAGCAGTTCAATGGGACAGTTGAACACTGAAGCTTTCTTT,CASSSMGQLNTEAFF
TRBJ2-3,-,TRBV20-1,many,TGCAGTGCTTGGAGCGTAGACAACACAGATACGCAGTATTTT,CSAWSVDNTDTQYF
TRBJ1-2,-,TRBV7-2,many,TGTGCCAGCAGCCTCCACGCCTCGGCTAACTATGGCTACACCTTC,CASSLHASANYGYTF
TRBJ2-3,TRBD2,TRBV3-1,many,TGTGCCAGCGGGGCGGGGGGTGCAGATACGCAGTATTTT,CASGAGGADTQYF
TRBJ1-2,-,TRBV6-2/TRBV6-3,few,TGTGCCAGCATTTACTCGATACAGGGCGCTAACTATGGCTACACCTTC,CASIYSIQGANYGYTF
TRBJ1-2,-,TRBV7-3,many,TGTGCCAGCAGCTTAAGTCCGGCAGATAACTATGGCTACACCTTC,CASSLSPADNYGYTF
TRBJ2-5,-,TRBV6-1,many,TGTGCCAGCACCGGGGCGGTCCGGCGGGGAGAGACCCAGTACTTC,CASTGAVRRGETQYF
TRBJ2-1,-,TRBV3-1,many,TGTGCCAGCAGCCAAGGCGTGGGCACGGACAATGAGCAGTTCTTC,CASSQGVGTDNEQFF
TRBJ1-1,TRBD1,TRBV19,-,TGTGCCAGTAGCCAGAAGACAGGGGGGAGCACTGAAGCTTTCTTT,CASSQKTGGSTEAFF
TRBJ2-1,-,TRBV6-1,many,TGTGCCAGCGGGATTCACTACAATGAGCAGTTCTTC,CASGIHYNEQFF
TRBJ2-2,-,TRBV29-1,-,TGCAGCGTTGTTTGGCAGGGGAACACCGGGGAGCTGTTTTTT,CSVVWQGNTGELFF
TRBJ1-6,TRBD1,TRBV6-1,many,TGTGCCAGCAAGATCTCCGGGACAGTGGGATCACCCCTCCACTTT,CASKISGTVGSPLHF
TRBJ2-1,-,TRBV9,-,TGTGCCAGCAGCGCTGGACAGTACAATGAGCAGTTCTTC,CASSAGQYNEQFF
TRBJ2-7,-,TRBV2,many,TGTGCCAGCAGTGAAGAGTACGAGCAGTACTTC,CASSEEYEQYF
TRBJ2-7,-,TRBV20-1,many,TGCAGTGCTAGAGATCTGTCCGGGACCACATCTCCCTACGAGCAGTACTTC,CSARDLSGTTSPYEQYF
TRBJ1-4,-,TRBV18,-,TGTGCCAGCTCACAGGGCATAACTAATGAAAAACTGTTTTTT,CASSQGITNEKLFF
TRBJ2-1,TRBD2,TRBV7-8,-,TGTGCCAGCAGCTTCGGGGGGGCCAACTACAATGAGCAGTTCTTC,CASSFGGANYNEQFF
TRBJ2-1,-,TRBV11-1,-,TGTGCCAGCATCTTAGCGCCCCTCAGGGTGGGGAACAATGAGCAGTTCTTC,CASILAPLRVGNNEQFF
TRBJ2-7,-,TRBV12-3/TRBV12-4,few,TGTGCCAGCAGTTTGGGTCTCGAGCAGTACTTC,CASSLGLEQYF
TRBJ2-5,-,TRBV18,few,TGTGCCAGCTCACCACGAGCAGGTCAAGAGACCCAGTACTTC,CASSPRAGQETQYF
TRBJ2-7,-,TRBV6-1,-,TGTGCCAGCGGCAGGGGGGACGAGCAGTACTTC,CASGRGDEQYF
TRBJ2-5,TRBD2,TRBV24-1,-,TGTGCCACCAGTGACAGGACTAGCGGGAGGGCCCTCCAAGAGACCCAGTACTTC,CATSDRTSGRALQETQYF
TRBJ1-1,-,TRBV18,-,TGTGCCAGCTCATCTGAGATGAACACTGAAGCTTTCTTT,CASSSEMNTEAFF
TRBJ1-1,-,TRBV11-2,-,TGTGCCAGCAGCTTAGATCCCAACCCGTCCTCTGAAGCTTTCTTT,CASSLDPNPSSEAFF
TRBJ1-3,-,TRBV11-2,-,TGTGCCAGCAGCTTAGAAGGGATCATGGGAACGGGGAACACCATATATTTT,CASSLEGIMGTGNTIYF
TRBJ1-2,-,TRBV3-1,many,TGTGCCAGCAGCCAAGCCCCGGGGGGCTACACCTTC,CASSQAPGGYTF
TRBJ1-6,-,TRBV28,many,TGTGCCAGCAACAGTCTGCCCTATAATTCACCCCTCCACTTT,CASNSLPYNSPLHF
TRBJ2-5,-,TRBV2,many,TGTGCCAGCAGGGAGGGGGGGAACCAAGAGACCCAGTACTTC,CASREGGNQETQYF
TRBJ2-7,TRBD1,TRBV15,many,TGTGCCACCAGCAGGTATCCGGGACAGGGGAACGAAGAGCAGTACTTC,CATSRYPGQGNEEQYF
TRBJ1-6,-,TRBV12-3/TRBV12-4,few,TGTGCCAGCAGTTTAGGGACAGAGTTTTCACCCCTCCACTTT,CASSLGTEFSPLHF
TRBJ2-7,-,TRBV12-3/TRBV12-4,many,TGTGCCAGCAGTCAGGTCCCGAGCTCCTACGAGCAGTACTTC,CASSQVPSSYEQYF
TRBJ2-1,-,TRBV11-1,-,TGTGCCAGCAGCTTAGGGGCGTCCTCCTGCAATGATCAGTTCTTC,CASSLGASSCNDQFF
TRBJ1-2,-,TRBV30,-,TGTGCCACTTTCTGGGTGGGCTACACCTTC,CATFWVGYTF